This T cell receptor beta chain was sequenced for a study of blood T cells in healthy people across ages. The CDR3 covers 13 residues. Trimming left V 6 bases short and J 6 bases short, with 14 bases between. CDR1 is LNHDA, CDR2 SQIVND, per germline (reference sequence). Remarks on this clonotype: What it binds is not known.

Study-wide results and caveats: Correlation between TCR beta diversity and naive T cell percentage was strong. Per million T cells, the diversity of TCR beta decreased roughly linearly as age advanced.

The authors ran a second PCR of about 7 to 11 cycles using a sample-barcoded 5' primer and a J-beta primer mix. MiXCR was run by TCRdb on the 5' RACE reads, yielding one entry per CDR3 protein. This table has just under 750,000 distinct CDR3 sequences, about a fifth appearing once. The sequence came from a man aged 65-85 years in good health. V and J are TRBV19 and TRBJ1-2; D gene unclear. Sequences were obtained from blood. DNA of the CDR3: TGTGCCAGTAGGGGAGGGCAGTTCGATGGCTACACCTTC. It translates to CASRGGQFDGYTF.